The present entry profiles one T cell receptor beta chain with its context. The antigen remains undetermined. CDR3 length: 15 amino acids. Per the germline V gene, CDR1 is WNHNN and CDR2 is SYGVQD (reference sequence). Trimming took 8 bases from V and 4 from J; bases not matched to a gene: 8. These data originate in a study of radiotherapy plus CTLA-4 blockade in lung cancer. For the study at large: Objective responses were documented in around a sixth of patients, with disease control in approximately 31%. General study points: Among blood TCR repertoires after radiotherapy plus ipilimumab, tumor-derived clones expanded.

Measured with immunoSEQ multiplex PCR; TCRdb has only the in-frame clones, and not every one. The profile shows 60,000 to 85,000 clones, more than 75% of them singletons. Participants had chemo-refractory metastatic non-small-cell lung cancer and were treated with focal radiation plus ipilimumab CTLA-4 blockade. This clonotype was obtained from a human donor with non-small cell lung cancer who had stable disease on radiotherapy plus ipilimumab. The J gene is TRBJ2-5, the V gene TRBV10-1, with 12 bases identical to TRBD1. The sample in question was peripheral blood, obtained from a patient treated with radiotherapy plus ipilimumab. Here the CDR3 DNA reads TGCGCCAGCTCCAGGGACAGGGGGCGCGGAGAGACCCAGTACTTC. The encoded protein is CASSRDRGRGETQYF.